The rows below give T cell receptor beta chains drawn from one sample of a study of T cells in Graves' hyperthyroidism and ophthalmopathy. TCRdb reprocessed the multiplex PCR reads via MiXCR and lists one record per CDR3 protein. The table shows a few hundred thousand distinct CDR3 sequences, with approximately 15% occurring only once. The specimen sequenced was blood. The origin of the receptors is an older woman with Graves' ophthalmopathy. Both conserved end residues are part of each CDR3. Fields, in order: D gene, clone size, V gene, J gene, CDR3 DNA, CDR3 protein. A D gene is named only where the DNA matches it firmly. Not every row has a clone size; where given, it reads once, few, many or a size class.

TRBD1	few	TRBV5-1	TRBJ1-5	TGCGCCAGCAGCCCGACAGGGGCAGAGTATCAGCCCCAGCATTTT	CASSPTGAEYQPQHF
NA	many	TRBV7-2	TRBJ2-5	TGTGCCAGCAGCTTAGTTGGTGAGACCCAGTACTTC	CASSLVGETQYF
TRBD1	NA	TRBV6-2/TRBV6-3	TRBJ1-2	TGTGCCAGCACACCGGTGGACAGGGTCGATGGCTACACCTTC	CASTPVDRVDGYTF
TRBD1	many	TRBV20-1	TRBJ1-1	TGCAGTGCTAGGCACACAGGGGGCGTCACTGAAGCTTTCTTT	CSARHTGGVTEAFF
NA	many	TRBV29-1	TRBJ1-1	TGCAGCCCAGGACGGGTCCCAACGAACACTGAAGCTTTCTTT	CSPGRVPTNTEAFF
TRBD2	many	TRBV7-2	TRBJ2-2	TGTGCCAGCAGCTTAGTACTAGCGGGAGGTAGCGGGGAGCTGTTTTTT	CASSLVLAGGSGELFF
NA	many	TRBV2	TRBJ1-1	TGTGCCAGTGACGCTTGGGGCACTGAAGCTTTCTTT	CASDAWGTEAFF
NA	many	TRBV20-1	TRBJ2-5	TGCAGTGCTGAGCGTGAGACTTTACAAGAGACCCAGTACTTC	CSAERETLQETQYF
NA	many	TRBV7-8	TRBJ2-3	TGTGCCAGCAGCTTAGCCCAGCGGAGGGGAGATACGCAGTATTTT	CASSLAQRRGDTQYF
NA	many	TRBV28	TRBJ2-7	TGTGCCAGCAGTCCTCTCGGGACTCGTCGATACGAGCAGTACTTC	CASSPLGTRRYEQYF
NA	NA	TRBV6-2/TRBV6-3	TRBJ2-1	TGTGCCAGCAGTCAAGATAGCTCCTACAATGAGCAGTTCTTC	CASSQDSSYNEQFF
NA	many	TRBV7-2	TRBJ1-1	TGTGCCAGCAGCTTAGATGTTGTGGGGGTCGGAGCTTTCTTT	CASSLDVVGVGAFF
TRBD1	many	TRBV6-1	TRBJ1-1	TGTGCCAGCAGGACAGGGGGCTTGAACACTGAAGCTTTCTTT	CASRTGGLNTEAFF
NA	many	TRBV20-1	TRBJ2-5	TGCAGTGCTAGAGATCTGGTTCGCGCACAAGAGACCCAGTACTTC	CSARDLVRAQETQYF
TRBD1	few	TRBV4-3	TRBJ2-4	TGCGCCAGCAGCCAAGATCTTGGACAGGCCGCTGCCAAAAACATTCAGTACTTC	CASSQDLGQAAAKNIQYF
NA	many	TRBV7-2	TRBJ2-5	TGTGCCAGCAGACGTACAGGGTACGAGGCGACCCAGTACTTC	CASRRTGYEATQYF
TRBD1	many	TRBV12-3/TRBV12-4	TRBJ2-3	TGTGCCAGCAGTGTCTTACTCGGGACAGGGTTTCAAGATACGCAGTATTTT	CASSVLLGTGFQDTQYF
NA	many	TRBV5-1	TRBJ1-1	TGCGCCAGCAGCTTGGTTACAGGGATGAACACTGAAGCTTTCTTT	CASSLVTGMNTEAFF
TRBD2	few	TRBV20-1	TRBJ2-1	TGCAGTGCTAGAGATTTGGGCGGGAGCGGGAGGGCGCCTCACATTCCACTCTCCTACAATGAGCAGTTCTTC	CSARDLGGSGRAPHIPLSYNEQFF
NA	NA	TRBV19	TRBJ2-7	TGTGCCAGTAGTATGGCTAGGGCAGGGAGAAACGAGCAGTACTTC	CASSMARAGRNEQYF
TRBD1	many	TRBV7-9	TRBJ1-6	TGTGCCAGCAGCCCTTTCGATTTACAGGGGGTGCCCCTCCACTTT	CASSPFDLQGVPLHF
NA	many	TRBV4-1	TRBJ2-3	TGCGCCAGCAGCCAAGGAAATCCTCGAGGGGGGGATACGCAGTATTTT	CASSQGNPRGGDTQYF
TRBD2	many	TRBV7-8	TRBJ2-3	TGTGCCAGCAGCCTGAGCGGGGGGGCTCGAGATACGCAGTATTTT	CASSLSGGARDTQYF
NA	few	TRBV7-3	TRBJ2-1	TGTGCCAGCAGCTCAAAGCGAGGGCCGTTTTACAATGAGCAGTTCTTC	CASSSKRGPFYNEQFF
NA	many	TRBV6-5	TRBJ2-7	TGTGCCAGCAGTTACCTTGGGGTTTACGAGCAGTACTTC	CASSYLGVYEQYF
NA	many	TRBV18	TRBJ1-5	TGTGCCAGCTCGGCCGGGACGTTAAATCAGCCCCAGCATTTT	CASSAGTLNQPQHF
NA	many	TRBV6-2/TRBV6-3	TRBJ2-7	TGTGCCAGCAGCCCGAACACAATCGTACGAGACGAGCAGTACTTC	CASSPNTIVRDEQYF
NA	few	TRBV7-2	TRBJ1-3	TGTGCCAGCAGCTCAGGAGGGGGAAACACCATATATTTT	CASSSGGGNTIYF
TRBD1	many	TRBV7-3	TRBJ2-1	TGTGCCAGCAGCTTTGCACAGGGGTCCCATGAGCAGTTCTTC	CASSFAQGSHEQFF
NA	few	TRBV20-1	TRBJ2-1	TGCAGTGTACTCCGGAATGAGCAGTTCTTC	CSVLRNEQFF
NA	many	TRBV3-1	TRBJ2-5	TGTGCCAGCAGCCAAGCGAGGGTAGCTTTGTCCCAGTACTTC	CASSQARVALSQYF
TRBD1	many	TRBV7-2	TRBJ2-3	TGTGCCAGCAGCCGGACAGGGGGCGCGGGCACAGATACGCAGTATTTT	CASSRTGGAGTDTQYF